These 23 T cell receptor beta chains were sequenced from one sample in a study of cytomegalovirus exposure and HLA in healthy donors. The PCR employed 60 Vbeta primers together with 13 Jbeta primers. Using immunoSEQ multiplex PCR, the repertoire was profiled, and TCRdb retains in-frame clones only, with some absent. The profile shows some 120,000 clones, 80% of them singletons. The sequencing input was PBMCs. These TCRs come from a man younger than 45 in good health and CMV-seronegative.

The J gene is TRBJ2-1, the V gene TRBV6-1, with D tentatively TRBD2 (5 bases). CDR3 length: 15 amino acids. The germline V gene has CDR1 MNHNS and CDR2 SASEGT. Between the trimmed V and J ends, which lost 6 bases and 3 bases, there was a span of 15 bases. The CDR3 here is CASRWGDNVYNEQFF. The DNA of the CDR3 is TGTGCCAGCAGGTGGGGAGACAACGTCTACAATGAGCAGTTCTTC.

The J gene is TRBJ2-7, the V gene TRBV9; 7 bases fit TRBD2. This CDR3 is built from 17 residues. The junction had 16 bases not matched to a gene; V was cut back by 4 bases and J by 3 bases. Germline V gene lookup returns CDR1 SGDLS and CDR2 YYNGEE. DNA for the CDR3: TGTGCCAGCAGCCCCTCCAGACTAGCCGCACCCTTCTACGAGCAGTACTTC. Residues: CASSPSRLAAPFYEQYF.

This clone appeared a single time. The rearrangement links TRBV12-5 to TRBJ1-2; 9 bases agree with TRBD1. The V gene's germline CDR1 is LGHNT and CDR2 FRNRAP. The CDR3 is 17 residues long. Trimming cost V 3 bases and J 5 bases; bases outside gene matches: 13. The CDR3 DNA follows: TGTGCTAGTGGTTTCCCCCCCTCAGGGGACAGGGCTTATGGCTACACCTTC. It encodes CASGFPPSGDRAYGYTF.

This clone was observed a handful of times. V gene TRBV28 combines with J gene TRBJ2-7, with TRBD1 matching over 8 bases. V shed 3 bases, J shed 9 bases, and the junction held 16 bases outside the gene matches. Germline V gene data show CDR1 as MDHEN and CDR2 as SYDVKM. The CDR3 contains 16 residues. Written as DNA, the CDR3 is TGTGCCAGCAGTTTGGGTCGGGACAGGCCGTGGGTAGGGCAGTACTTC. This encodes CASSLGRDRPWVGQYF.

The chain carries TRBV5-4 and TRBJ2-3; 11 bases fit TRBD2. This CDR3 region has 17 residues. J was trimmed by 0 bases and V by 0 bases; bases with no gene match: 3. The germline gives CDR1 SGHNT, CDR2 YYREEE (reference sequence). The CDR3 spells CASSLGLAGGSTDTQYF. In DNA, the CDR3 is TGTGCCAGCAGCTTGGGGCTAGCGGGAGGTAGCACAGATACGCAGTATTTT.

The DNA of the CDR3 is TGCGCCAGCAGCTTGGCGGGGGGCTTTGGGGCCAACGTCCTGACTTTC. Protein: CASSLAGGFGANVLTF. The genes are TRBV5-1 and TRBJ2-6; TRBD2 is a possible D gene (7 bases). V gave up 0 bases and J gave up 3 bases, with 10 bases separating them. Germline CDR1 reads SGHRS; CDR2 reads YFSETQ. This CDR3 has 16 residues.

The chain joins TRBV30 to TRBJ2-1; TRBD2 agrees at 9 bases. The CDR3 consists of 15 residues. In germline, CDR1 is GTSNPN, CDR2 SVGIG (reference sequence). J lost 6 bases, V lost 0 bases, and 6 bases had no gene match. The CDR3 sequence is CAWSVLAGGLNEQFF. CDR3 bases: TGTGCCTGGAGTGTACTCGCGGGAGGGCTCAATGAGCAGTTCTTC.

To note about this clone: This specimen includes other DNA sequences encoding the same CDR3. The rearrangement links TRBV19 to TRBJ1-1; a possible D gene is TRBD1 (5 bases). CDR3 length: 13 residues. In germline, CDR1 is LNHDA, CDR2 SQIVND (reference sequence). Trimming took off 8 bases at V and 1 base at J, with 11 bases between the two ends. As DNA, the CDR3 is TGTGCCAGTTCAACCACAGGGAACACTGAAGCTTTCTTT. Amino acid sequence: CASSTTGNTEAFF.

The V call is TRBV5-1, the J call TRBJ1-2; D gene ambiguous. Germline V gene data show CDR1 as SGHRS and CDR2 as YFSETQ. The CDR3 length is 14 residues. Trimming removed 0 bases from V and 6 bases from J, with 12 bases in between. The CDR3 loop is CASSLGLSSDGYTF. The CDR3 DNA follows: TGCGCCAGCAGCTTGGGGTTATCTTCGGATGGCTACACCTTC.

The CDR3 bases are TGCGCCAGCAGCCTCCCGGGGTTTGACGACGAGCAGTACTTC. Translating it yields CASSLPGFDDEQYF. The V call is TRBV4-1, the J call TRBJ2-7; D is possibly TRBD2 (5 bases). Germline V gives CDR1 MGHRA, CDR2 YSYEKL. V shed 4 bases and J shed 5 bases, with 15 bases lying between them. The CDR3 contains 14 residues.

The chain employs TRBV9 and TRBJ2-1; the match to TRBD1 covers 10 bases. Germline CDR1 is SGDLS and CDR2 is YYNGEE. The CDR3 is made up of 16 amino acids. Losses at the gene ends were 0 bases for V and 6 bases for J; bases not matched to a gene: 6. This CDR3 reads CASSVGGTGAPNEQFF. CDR3 in DNA: TGTGCCAGCAGCGTAGGCGGGACAGGGGCCCCCAATGAGCAGTTCTTC.

CDR3 in amino acids: CASSYYSGGGQPQHF. As DNA, the CDR3 is TGTGCCAGCAGCTATTACTCAGGGGGCGGTCAGCCCCAGCATTTT. The chain recombines TRBV7-2 with TRBJ1-5, with 8 nucleotides matching TRBD1. This CDR3 has 15 amino acids. With V trimmed by 4 bases and J by 6 bases, 8 bases remained unmatched. Germline CDR1 SGHTA, CDR2 FQGNSA.

The J gene is TRBJ2-1, the V gene TRBV5-1; 9 bases are shared with TRBD1. The CDR3 contains 15 residues. Germline V gene sequence: CDR1 SGHRS, CDR2 YFSETQ. With V trimmed by 0 bases and J by 6 bases, 4 bases remained unmatched. The chain's CDR3 is CASSLEDRGINEQFF. The CDR3 DNA sequence: TGCGCCAGCAGCTTGGAGGACAGGGGCATCAATGAGCAGTTCTTC.

The V call is TRBV4-1, the J call TRBJ1-2; TRBD1 is a possible D gene (5 bases). CDR3 length: 13 amino acids. Trimming removed 6 bases from V and 4 bases from J, with 12 bases in between. The germline V gene encodes CDR1 MGHRA and CDR2 YSYEKL. CDR3 in amino acids: CASRGTGGYGYTF. In nucleotides, the CDR3 is TGCGCCAGCAGGGGGACGGGGGGCTATGGCTACACCTTC.

This chain joins TRBV9 and TRBJ2-7; TRBD1 matches at 7 bases. The V gene's germline CDR1 is SGDLS and CDR2 YYNGEE. The junction had 4 bases not matched to a gene; V was cut back by 0 bases and J by 4 bases. The CDR3 is 14 amino acids. In DNA form, the CDR3 reads TGTGCCAGCAGCGTAGGGGACAGCCTTTACGAGCAGTACTTC. Protein sequence: CASSVGDSLYEQYF.

The chain couples TRBV27 to TRBJ1-1; TRBD1 might be the D (6 bases). The CDR3 is made up of 13 amino acids. Germline assignment: CDR1 MNHEY and CDR2 SMNVEV (reference sequence). Trimming shortened V by 3 bases and J by 4 bases, and 9 bases separated the two germline ends. CDR3: CASSFRGTTEAFF. In DNA, the CDR3 is TGTGCCAGCAGTTTCAGGGGAACCACTGAAGCTTTCTTT.

This chain joins TRBV5-1 and TRBJ2-5; 7 positions match TRBD2. Germline lookup yields CDR1 SGHRS and CDR2 YFSETQ. The ends lost 2 bases at V and 4 bases at J; junction bases unmatched: 8. The CDR3 runs to 15 residues. CDR3 bases: TGCGCCAGCAGCTTAACCCGGGTAGCGGGAGAGACCCAGTACTTC. The encoded protein is CASSLTRVAGETQYF.

The chain links TRBV7-6 to TRBJ2-2, with TRBD2 identical over 12 bases. This CDR3 comprises 18 residues. CDR1 and CDR2 (germline): SGHVS, FNYEAQ. Trimming removed 0 bases from V and 7 bases from J; junction bases left unmatched: 9. Written as DNA, the CDR3 is TGTGCCAGCAGCTTAGCGTACGCTCTAGCGGGAGGGCGCGGGGAGCTGTTTTTT. It translates to CASSLAYALAGGRGELFF.

This clone was counted only a few times. This sequence joins TRBV7-2 and TRBJ2-3, with D possibly being TRBD1 (6 bases). With 9 bases removed from V and 2 bases from J, the gap between germline ends came to 12 bases. Germline V gene sequence: CDR1 SGHTA, CDR2 FQGNSA. The CDR3 spans 13 residues. The CDR3 is CASLTGYTDTQYF. DNA of the CDR3: TGTGCCAGTTTGACAGGCTACACAGATACGCAGTATTTT.

This chain links TRBV6-4 with TRBJ2-2; perhaps TRBD2 as D (6 bases). The CDR3 has 14 amino acids. The ends were cut back, 6 bases at V and 0 bases at J, with 8 bases in the middle. The germline CDR1 and CDR2 sequences are MRHNA and SNTAGT. For the CDR3, the DNA is TGTGCCAGCAGGGGACTGGCGAACACCGGGGAGCTGTTTTTT. The encoded protein is CASRGLANTGELFF.

Only a few counts were recorded for this clone. One end of the junction does not line up with germline, which may come from a read error. V usage is TRBV7-9 and J usage is TRBJ2-1, with D unclear. The CDR3 spans 12 residues. The germline V gene has CDR1 SEHNR and CDR2 FQNEAQ (reference sequence). The CDR3 is CASSFSHNEQFF. The CDR3 DNA reads TGTGCCAGCAGCTTCTCCCACAATGAGCAGTTCTTC.

J is TRBJ2-3 and V is TRBV5-6; TRBD2 is a possible D gene (6 bases). Trimming left V 4 bases short and J 0 bases short, with 15 bases between. Per the germline V gene, CDR1 is SGHDT and CDR2 is YYEEEE. CDR3 length: 16 residues. In DNA, the CDR3 is TGTGCCAGCAGCCTACGGGACTTGACTAGCACAGATACGCAGTATTTT. This translates into CASSLRDLTSTDTQYF. Filled out from reference TRBV5-6 and TRBJ2-3, the complete variable domain reads DAGVTQSPTHLIKTRGQQVTLRCSPKSGHDTVSWYQQALGQGPQFIFQYYEEEERQRGNFPDRFSGHQFPNYSSELNVNALLLGDSALYLCASSLRDLTSTDTQYFGPGTRLTVL.

The chain recombines TRBV30 with TRBJ2-1; D is perhaps TRBD2 (6 bases). CDR3 size: 14 residues. Germline V gene lookup returns CDR1 GTSNPN and CDR2 SVGIG (reference sequence). Trimming shortened V by 3 bases and J by 1 base, and 10 bases separated the two germline ends. The CDR3 coding sequence is TGTGCCTGGAGGACTAGTGGTTCCTACAATGAGCAGTTCTTC. Encoded protein: CAWRTSGSYNEQFF.